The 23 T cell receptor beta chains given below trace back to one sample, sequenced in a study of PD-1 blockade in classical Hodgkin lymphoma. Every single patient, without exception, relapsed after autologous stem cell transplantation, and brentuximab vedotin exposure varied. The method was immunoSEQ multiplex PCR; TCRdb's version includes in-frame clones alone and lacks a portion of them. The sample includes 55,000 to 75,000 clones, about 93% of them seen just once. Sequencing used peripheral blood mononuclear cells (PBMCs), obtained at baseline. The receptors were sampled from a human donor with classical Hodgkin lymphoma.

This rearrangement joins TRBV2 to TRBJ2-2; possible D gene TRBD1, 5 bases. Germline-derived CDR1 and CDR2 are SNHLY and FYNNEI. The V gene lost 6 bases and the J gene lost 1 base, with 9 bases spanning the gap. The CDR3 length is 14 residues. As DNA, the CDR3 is TGTGCCAGCAGCCAGGGAAGGAACACCGGGGAGCTGTTTTTT. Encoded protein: CASSQGRNTGELFF. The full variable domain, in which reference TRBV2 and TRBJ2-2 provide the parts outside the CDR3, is EPEVTQTPSHQVTQMGQEVILRCVPISNHLYFYWYRQILGQKVEFLVSFYNNEISEKSEIFDDQFSVERPDGSNFTLKIRSTKLEDSAMYFCASSQGRNTGELFFGEGSRLTVL.

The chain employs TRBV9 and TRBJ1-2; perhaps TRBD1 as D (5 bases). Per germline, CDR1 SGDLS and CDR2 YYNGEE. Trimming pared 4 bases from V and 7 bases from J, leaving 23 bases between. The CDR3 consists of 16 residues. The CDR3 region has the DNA TGTGCCAGCAGCATACGGGACTCTCCCCTTGGTCGTGGCTACACCTTC. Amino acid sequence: CASSIRDSPLGRGYTF.

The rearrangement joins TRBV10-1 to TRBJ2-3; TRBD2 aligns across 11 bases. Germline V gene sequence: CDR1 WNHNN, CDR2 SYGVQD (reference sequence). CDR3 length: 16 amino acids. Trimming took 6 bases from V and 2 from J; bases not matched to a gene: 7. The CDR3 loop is CASRITSGRDTDTQYF. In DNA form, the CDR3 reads TGCGCCAGCAGGATAACTAGCGGGAGAGACACAGATACGCAGTATTTT.

The CDR3 sequence is CASSSQGYNEQFF. The CDR3 DNA is TGTGCCAGCAGCTCCCAGGGTTACAATGAGCAGTTCTTC. V gene TRBV7-3 combines with J gene TRBJ2-1; maybe TRBD1 (5 bases). The CDR3 length is 13 residues. Germline CDR1 is SGHTA and CDR2 is FQGTGA. Trimming shortened V by 4 bases and J by 4 bases, and 8 bases separated the two germline ends.

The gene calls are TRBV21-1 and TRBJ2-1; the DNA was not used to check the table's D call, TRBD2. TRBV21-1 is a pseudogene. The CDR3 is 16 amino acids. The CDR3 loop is CASSKGQREGRNEQFF. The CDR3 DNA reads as TGTGCCAGCAGCAAAGGCCAGCGGGAGGGCCGCAATGAGCAGTTCTTC.

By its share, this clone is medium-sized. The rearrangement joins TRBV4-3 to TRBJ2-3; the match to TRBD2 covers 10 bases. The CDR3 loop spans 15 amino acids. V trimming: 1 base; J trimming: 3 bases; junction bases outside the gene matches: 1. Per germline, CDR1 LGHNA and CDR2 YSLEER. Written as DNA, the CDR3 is TGCGCCAGCAGCCAAGTAGCGGGAGGTACAGATACGCAGTATTTT. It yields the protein CASSQVAGGTDTQYF.

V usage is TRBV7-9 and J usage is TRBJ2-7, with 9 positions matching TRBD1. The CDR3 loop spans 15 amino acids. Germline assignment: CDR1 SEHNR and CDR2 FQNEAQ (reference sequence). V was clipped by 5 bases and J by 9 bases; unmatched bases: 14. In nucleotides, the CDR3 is TGTGCCAGCAGCCGGGACAGGGAAAAGAGGTGGGGGCAGTACTTC. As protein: CASSRDREKRWGQYF. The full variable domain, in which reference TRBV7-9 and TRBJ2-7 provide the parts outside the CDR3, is DTGVSQNPRHKITKRGQNVTFRCDPISEHNRLYWYRQTLGQGPEFLTYFQNEAQLEKSRLLSDRFSAERPKGSFSTLEIQRTEQGDSAMYLCASSRDREKRWGQYFGPGTRLTVT.

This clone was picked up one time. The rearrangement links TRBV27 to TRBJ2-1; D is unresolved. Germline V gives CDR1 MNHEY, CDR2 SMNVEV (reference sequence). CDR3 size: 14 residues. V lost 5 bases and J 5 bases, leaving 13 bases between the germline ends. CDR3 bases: TGTGCCAGCAGTGAGGTCTGGACCGACAATGAGCAGTTCTTC. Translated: CASSEVWTDNEQFF.

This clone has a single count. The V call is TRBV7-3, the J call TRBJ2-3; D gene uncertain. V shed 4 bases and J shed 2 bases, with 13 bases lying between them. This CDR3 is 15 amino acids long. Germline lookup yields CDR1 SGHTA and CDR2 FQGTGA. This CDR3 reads CASSSGNSFTDTQYF. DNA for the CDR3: TGTGCCAGCAGCTCCGGTAACTCATTCACAGATACGCAGTATTTT.

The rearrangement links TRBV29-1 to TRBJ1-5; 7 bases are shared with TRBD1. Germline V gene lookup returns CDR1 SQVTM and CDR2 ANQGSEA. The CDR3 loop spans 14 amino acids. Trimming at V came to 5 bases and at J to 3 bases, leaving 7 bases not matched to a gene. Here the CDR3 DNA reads TGCAGCGTTTCGGCTCAGGGGGACAATCAGCCCCAGCATTTT. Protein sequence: CSVSAQGDNQPQHF.

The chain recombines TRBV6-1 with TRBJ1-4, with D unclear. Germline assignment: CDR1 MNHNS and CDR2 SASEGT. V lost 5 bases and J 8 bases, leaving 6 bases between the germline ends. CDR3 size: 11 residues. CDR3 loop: CASSYAEKLFF. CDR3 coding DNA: TGTGCCAGCAGTTACGCCGAAAAACTGTTTTTT.

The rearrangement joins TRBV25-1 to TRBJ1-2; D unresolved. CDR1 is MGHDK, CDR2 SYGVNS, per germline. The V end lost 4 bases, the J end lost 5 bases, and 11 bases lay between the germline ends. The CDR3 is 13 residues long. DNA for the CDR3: TGTGCCAGCAGTGTCTCGTCCGAGTATGGCTACACCTTC. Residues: CASSVSSEYGYTF.

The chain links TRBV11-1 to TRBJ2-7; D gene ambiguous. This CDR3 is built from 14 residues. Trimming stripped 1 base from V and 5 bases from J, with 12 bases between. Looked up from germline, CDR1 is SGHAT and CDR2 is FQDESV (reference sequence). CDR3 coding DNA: TGTGCCAGCAGCTTAGAAGGTACATTCCACGAGCAGTACTTC. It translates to CASSLEGTFHEQYF. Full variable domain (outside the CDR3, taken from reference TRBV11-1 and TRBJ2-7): EAEVAQSPRYKITEKSQAVAFWCDPISGHATLYWYRQILGQGPELLVQFQDESVVDDSQLPKDRFSAERLKGVDSTLKIQPAELGDSAMYLCASSLEGTFHEQYFGPGTRLTVT.

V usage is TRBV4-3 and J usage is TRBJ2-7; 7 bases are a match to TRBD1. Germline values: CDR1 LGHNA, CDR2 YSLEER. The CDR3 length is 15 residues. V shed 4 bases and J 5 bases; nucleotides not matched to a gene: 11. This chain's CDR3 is CASSPTRQGPDEQYF. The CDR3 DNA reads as TGCGCCAGCAGCCCCACCCGACAGGGTCCCGACGAGCAGTACTTC.

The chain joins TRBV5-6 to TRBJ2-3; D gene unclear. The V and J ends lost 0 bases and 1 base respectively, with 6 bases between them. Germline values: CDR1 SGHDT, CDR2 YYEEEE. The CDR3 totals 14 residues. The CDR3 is CASSLASRTDTQYF. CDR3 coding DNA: TGTGCCAGCAGCTTGGCGTCCCGCACAGATACGCAGTATTTT.

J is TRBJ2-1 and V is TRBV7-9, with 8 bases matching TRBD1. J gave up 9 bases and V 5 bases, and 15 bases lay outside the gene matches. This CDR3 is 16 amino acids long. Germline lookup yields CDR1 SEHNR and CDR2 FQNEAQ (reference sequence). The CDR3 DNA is TGTGCCAGCAGCGATCCCAGGGGGCGCGAGCGCGGTGAGCAGTTCTTC. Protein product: CASSDPRGRERGEQFF.

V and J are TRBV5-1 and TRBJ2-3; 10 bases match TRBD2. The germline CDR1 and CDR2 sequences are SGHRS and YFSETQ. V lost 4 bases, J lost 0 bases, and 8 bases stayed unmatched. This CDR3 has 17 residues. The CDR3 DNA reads TGCGCCAGCAGCCGACCCTCTAGCGGGAGCAGCACAGATACGCAGTATTTT. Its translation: CASSRPSSGSSTDTQYF.

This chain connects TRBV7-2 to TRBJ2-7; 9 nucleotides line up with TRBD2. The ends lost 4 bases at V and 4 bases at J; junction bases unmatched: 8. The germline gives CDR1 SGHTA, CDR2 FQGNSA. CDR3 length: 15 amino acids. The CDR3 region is CASSSSSGSLYEQYF. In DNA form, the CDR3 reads TGTGCCAGCAGCTCCAGTAGCGGGAGCTTGTACGAGCAGTACTTC.

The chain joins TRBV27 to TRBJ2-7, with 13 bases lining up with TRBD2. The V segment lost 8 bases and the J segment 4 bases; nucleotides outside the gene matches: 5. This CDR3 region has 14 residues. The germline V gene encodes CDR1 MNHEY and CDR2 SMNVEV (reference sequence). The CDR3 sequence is CASAGLAGLYEQYF. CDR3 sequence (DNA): TGTGCCAGCGCGGGACTAGCGGGACTATACGAGCAGTACTTC.

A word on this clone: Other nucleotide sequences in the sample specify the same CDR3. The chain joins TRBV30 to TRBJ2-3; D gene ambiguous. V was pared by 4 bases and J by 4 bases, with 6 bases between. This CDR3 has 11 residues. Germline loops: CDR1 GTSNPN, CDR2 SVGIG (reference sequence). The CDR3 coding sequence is TGTGCCTGGAAAAGCGCAGATACGCAGTATTTT. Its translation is CAWKSADTQYF. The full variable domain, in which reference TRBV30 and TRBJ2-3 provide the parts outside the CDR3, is SQTIHQWPATLVQPVGSPLSLECTVEGTSNPNLYWYRQAAGRGLQLLFYSVGIGQISSEVPQNLSASRPQDRQFILSSKKLLLSDSGFYLCAWKSADTQYFGPGTRLTVL.

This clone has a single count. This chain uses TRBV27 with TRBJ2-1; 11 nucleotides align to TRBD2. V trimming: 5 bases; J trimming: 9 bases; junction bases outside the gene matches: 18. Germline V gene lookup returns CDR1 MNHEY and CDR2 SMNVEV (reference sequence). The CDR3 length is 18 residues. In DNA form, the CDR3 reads TGTGCCAGCAGTCCACTACCCCTCCTAGCGGGAGGACCGGGTGAGCAGTTCTTC. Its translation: CASSPLPLLAGGPGEQFF.

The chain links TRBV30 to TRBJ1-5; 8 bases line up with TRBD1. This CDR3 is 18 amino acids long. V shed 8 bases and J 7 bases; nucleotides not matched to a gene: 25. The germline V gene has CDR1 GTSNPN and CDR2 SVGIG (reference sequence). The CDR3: CARGPQGTPDRGLQPQHF. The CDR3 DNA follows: TGTGCCCGTGGGCCCCAGGGAACCCCCGACAGGGGTTTACAGCCCCAGCATTTT.

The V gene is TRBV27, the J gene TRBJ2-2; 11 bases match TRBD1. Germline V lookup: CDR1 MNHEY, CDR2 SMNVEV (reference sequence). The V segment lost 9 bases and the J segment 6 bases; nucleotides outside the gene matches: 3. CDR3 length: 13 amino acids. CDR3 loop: CASGQGAAGELFF. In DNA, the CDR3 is TGTGCCAGTGGACAGGGGGCGGCCGGGGAGCTGTTTTTT.